Given below is one T cell receptor beta chain in context. The assay was immunoSEQ multiplex PCR, and TCRdb's table has in-frame clones only and misses some. The table includes roughly 49,000 clones, around 91% detected once. In germline, CDR1 is MNHNS, CDR2 SASEGT. There are 15 residues in the CDR3. The data derive from a study of T cell changes during pregnancy in multiple sclerosis. The chain has TRBV6-1 and TRBJ2-5; tentative D call: TRBD2 (5 bases). The J call is in doubt because the DNA end fits TRBJ2-7 better. Sequencing used CD4+ T cells from peripheral blood mononuclear cells, obtained in the second trimester of pregnancy. The sequence came from a female donor in good health, enrolled as a control in a pregnancy study. The CDR3 DNA reads TGTGCCAGCAGTGGAGAGGGTTCCCACTCCTACGAGCAGTACTTC. Amino acids: CASSGEGSHSYEQYF.